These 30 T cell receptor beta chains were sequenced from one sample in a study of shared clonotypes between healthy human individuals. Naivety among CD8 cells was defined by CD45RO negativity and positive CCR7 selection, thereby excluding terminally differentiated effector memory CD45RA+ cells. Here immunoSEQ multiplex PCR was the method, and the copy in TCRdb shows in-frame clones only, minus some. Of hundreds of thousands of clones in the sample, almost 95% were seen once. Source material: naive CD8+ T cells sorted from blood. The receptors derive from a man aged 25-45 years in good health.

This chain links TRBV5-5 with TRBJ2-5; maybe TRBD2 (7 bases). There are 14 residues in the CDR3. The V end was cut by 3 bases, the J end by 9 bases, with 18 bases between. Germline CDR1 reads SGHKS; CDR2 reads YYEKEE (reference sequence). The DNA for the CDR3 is TGTGCCAGCAGCTGGGGGGGCCAGCGAGATCCCCAGTACTTC. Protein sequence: CASSWGGQRDPQYF.

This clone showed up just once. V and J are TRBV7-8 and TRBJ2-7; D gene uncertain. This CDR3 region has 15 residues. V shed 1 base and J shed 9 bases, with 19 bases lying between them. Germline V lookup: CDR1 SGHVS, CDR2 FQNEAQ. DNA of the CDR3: TGTGCCAGCAGCTTAGAGGCCAGGTCTACCCTCGGGCAGTACTTC. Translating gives CASSLEARSTLGQYF. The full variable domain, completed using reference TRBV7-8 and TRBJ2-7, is GAGVSQSPRYKVAKRGQDVALRCDPISGHVSLFWYQQALGQGPEFLTYFQNEAQLDKSGLPSDRFFAERPEGSVSTLKIQRTQQEDSAVYLCASSLEARSTLGQYFGPGTRLTVT.

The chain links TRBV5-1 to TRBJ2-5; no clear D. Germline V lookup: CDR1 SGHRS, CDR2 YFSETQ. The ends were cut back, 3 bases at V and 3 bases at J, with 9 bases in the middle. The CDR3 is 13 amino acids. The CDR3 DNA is TGCGCCAGCAGCTGGTCTAATGAAGAGACCCAGTACTTC. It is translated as CASSWSNEETQYF.

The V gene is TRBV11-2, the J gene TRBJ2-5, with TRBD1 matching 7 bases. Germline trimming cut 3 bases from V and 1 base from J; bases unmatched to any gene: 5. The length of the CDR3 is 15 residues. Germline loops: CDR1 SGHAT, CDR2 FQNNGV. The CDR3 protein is CASSLGYRGQETQYF. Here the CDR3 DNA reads TGTGCCAGCAGCTTGGGATACAGGGGCCAAGAGACCCAGTACTTC.

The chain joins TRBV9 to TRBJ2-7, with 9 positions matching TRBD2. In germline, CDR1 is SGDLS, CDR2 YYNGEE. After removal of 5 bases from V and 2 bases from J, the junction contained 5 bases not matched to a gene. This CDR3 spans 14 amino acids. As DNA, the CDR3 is TGTGCCAGCAGAGATAGCGGGGGCGCCTACGAGCAGTACTTC. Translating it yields CASRDSGGAYEQYF.

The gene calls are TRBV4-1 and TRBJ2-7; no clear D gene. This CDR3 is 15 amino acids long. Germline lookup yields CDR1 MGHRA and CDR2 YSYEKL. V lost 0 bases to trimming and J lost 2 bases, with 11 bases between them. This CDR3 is CASSQDGPGPYEQYF. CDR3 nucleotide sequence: TGCGCCAGCAGCCAAGATGGCCCGGGTCCCTACGAGCAGTACTTC.

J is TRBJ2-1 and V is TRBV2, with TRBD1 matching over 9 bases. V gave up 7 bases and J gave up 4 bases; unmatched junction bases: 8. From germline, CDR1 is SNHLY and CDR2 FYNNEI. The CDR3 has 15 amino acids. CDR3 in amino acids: CASMTYDRGYNEQFF. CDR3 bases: TGTGCCAGCATGACTTATGACAGGGGGTACAATGAGCAGTTCTTC.

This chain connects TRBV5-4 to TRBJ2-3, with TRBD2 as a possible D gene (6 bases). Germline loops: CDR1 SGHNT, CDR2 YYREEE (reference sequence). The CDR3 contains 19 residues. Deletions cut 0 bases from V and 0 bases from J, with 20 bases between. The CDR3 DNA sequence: TGTGCCAGCAGCTTGGAACCTAGCGACATTGTACCTAGCACAGATACGCAGTATTTT. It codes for CASSLEPSDIVPSTDTQYF. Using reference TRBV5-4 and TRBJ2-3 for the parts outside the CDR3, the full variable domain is ETGVTQSPTHLIKTRGQQVTLRCSSQSGHNTVSWYQQALGQGPQFIFQYYREEENGRGNFPPRFSGLQFPNYSSELNVNALELDDSALYLCASSLEPSDIVPSTDTQYFGPGTRLTVL.

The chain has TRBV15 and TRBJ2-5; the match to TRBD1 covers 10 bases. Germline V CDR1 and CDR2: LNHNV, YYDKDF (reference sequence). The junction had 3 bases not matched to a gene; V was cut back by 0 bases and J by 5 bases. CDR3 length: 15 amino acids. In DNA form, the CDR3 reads TGTGCCACCAGCAGAGAGGGACAGGGGTATGAGACCCAGTACTTC. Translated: CATSREGQGYETQYF.

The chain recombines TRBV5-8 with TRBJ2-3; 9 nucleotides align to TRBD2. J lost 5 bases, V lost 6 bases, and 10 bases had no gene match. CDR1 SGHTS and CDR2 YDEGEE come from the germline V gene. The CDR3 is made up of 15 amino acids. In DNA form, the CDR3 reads TGTGCCAGCAAACAGACTAGCGGTCGGAGAGATACGCAGTATTTT. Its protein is CASKQTSGRRDTQYF.

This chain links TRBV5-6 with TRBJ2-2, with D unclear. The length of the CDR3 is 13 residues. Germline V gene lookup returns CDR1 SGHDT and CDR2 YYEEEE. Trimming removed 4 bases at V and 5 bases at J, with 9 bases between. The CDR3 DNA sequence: TGTGCCAGCAGCCAAGCCGGTACCGGGGAGCTGTTTTTT. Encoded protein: CASSQAGTGELFF.

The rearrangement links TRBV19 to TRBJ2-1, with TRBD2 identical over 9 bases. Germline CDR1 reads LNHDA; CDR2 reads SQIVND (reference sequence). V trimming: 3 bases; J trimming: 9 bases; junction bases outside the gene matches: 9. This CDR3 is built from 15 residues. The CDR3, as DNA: TGTGCCAGTAGTATTATGTCTAGCGGGATAAGTGAGCAGTTCTTC. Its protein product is CASSIMSSGISEQFF.

The CDR3 spells CASSPILDRVDYNEQFF. DNA for the CDR3: TGTGCCAGCAGCCCGATACTCGACAGGGTGGATTACAATGAGCAGTTCTTC. This chain uses TRBV5-4 with TRBJ2-1; 7 bases align to TRBD1. The CDR3 spans 17 residues. Germline V lookup: CDR1 SGHNT, CDR2 YYREEE (reference sequence). Trimming at V came to 4 bases and at J to 4 bases, leaving 14 bases not matched to a gene.

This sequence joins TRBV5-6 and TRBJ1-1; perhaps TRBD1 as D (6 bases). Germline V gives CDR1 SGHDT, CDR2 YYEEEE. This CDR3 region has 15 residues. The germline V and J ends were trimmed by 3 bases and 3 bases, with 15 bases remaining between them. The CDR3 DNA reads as TGTGCCAGCAGCTCATCCTTACAGGGTCACACTGAAGCTTTCTTT. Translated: CASSSSLQGHTEAFF.

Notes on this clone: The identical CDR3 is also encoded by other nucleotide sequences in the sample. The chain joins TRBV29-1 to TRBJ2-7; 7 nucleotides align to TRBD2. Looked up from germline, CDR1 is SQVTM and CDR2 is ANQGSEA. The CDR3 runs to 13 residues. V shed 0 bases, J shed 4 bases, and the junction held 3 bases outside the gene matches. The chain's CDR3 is CSVEEGEGYEQYF. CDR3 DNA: TGCAGCGTTGAAGAGGGGGAGGGGTACGAGCAGTACTTC.

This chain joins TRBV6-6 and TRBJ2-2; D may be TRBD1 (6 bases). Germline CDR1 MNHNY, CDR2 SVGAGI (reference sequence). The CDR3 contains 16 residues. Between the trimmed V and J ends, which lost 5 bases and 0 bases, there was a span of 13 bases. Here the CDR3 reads CASSRGQNPNTGELFF. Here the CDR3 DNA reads TGTGCCAGCAGTCGAGGACAGAACCCGAACACCGGGGAGCTGTTTTTT.

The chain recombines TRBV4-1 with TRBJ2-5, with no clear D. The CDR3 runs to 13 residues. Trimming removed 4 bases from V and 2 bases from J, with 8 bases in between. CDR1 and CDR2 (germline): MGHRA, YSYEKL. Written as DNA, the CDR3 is TGCGCCAGCAGCCCCACATTGCAAGAGACCCAGTACTTC. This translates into CASSPTLQETQYF.

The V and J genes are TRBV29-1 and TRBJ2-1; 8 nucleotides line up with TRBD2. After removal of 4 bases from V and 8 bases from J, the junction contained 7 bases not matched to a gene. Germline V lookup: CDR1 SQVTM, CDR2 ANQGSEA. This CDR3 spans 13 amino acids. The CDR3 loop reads CSVVREGRYEQFF. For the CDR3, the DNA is TGCAGCGTTGTCCGGGAGGGCCGCTATGAGCAGTTCTTC.

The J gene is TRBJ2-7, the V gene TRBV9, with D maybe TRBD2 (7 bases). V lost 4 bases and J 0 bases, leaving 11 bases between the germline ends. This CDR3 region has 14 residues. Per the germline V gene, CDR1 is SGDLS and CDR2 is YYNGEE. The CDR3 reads CASSPGGPSYEQYF. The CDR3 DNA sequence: TGTGCCAGCAGCCCCGGGGGGCCCTCCTACGAGCAGTACTTC.

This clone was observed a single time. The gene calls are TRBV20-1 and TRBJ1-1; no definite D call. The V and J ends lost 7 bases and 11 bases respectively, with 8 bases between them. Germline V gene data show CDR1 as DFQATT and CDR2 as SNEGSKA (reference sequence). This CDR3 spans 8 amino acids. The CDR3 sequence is CSVPAAFF. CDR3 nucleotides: TGCAGTGTTCCTGCCGCTTTCTTT.

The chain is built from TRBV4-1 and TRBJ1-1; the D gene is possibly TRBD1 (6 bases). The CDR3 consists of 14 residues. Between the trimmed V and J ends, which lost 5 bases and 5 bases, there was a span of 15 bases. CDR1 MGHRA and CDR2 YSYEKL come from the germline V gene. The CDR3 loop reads CASSGGGGLTEAFF. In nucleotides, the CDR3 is TGCGCCAGCAGCGGGGGCGGGGGATTAACTGAAGCTTTCTTT.

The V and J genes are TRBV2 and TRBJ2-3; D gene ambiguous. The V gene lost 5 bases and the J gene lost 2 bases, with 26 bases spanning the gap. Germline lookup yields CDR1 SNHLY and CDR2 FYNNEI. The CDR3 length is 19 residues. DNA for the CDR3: TGTGCCAGCAGTACGACTTTCCCAGCGTCTCCCCGGACCACAGATACGCAGTATTTT. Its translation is CASSTTFPASPRTTDTQYF.

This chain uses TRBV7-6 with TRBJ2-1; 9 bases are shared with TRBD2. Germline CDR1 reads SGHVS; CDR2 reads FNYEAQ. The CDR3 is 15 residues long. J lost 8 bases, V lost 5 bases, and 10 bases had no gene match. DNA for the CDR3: TGTGCCAGCAGCCGAGAGGGGACTAGCCTCTATGAGCAGTTCTTC. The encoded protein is CASSREGTSLYEQFF. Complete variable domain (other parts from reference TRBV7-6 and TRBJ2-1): GAGVSQSPRYKVTKRGQDVALRCDPISGHVSLYWYRQALGQGPEFLTYFNYEAQQDKSGLPNDRFSAERPEGSISTLTIQRTEQRDSAMYRCASSREGTSLYEQFFGPGTRLTVL.

The CDR3 loop reads CASRTSAYSSYNEQFF. CDR3 sequence (DNA): TGTGCCAGCAGGACATCAGCGTACAGCTCCTACAATGAGCAGTTCTTC. The V call is TRBV27, the J call TRBJ2-1, with no clear D. This CDR3 spans 16 amino acids. Trimming left V 6 bases short and J 0 bases short, with 15 bases between. Looked up from germline, CDR1 is MNHEY and CDR2 is SMNVEV (reference sequence).

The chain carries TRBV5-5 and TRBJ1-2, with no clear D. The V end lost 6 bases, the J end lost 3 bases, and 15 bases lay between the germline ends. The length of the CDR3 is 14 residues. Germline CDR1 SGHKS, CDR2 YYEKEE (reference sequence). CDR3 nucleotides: TGTGCCAGCACCATTTCGACACGCGACTATGGCTACACCTTC. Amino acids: CASTISTRDYGYTF.

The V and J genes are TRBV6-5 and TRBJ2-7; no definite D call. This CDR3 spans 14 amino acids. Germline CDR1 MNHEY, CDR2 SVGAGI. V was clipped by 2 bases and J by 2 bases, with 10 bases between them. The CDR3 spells CASSYGLRTYEQYF. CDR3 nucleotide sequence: TGTGCCAGCAGTTACGGTCTCAGAACCTACGAGCAGTACTTC.

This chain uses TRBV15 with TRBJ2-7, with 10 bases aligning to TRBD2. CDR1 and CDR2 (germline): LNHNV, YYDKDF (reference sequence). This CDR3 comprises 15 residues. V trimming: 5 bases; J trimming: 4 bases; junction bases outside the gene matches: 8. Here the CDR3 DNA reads TGTGCCACCAGCGGAGGGACTAGCGACCAATACGAGCAGTACTTC. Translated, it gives CATSGGTSDQYEQYF.

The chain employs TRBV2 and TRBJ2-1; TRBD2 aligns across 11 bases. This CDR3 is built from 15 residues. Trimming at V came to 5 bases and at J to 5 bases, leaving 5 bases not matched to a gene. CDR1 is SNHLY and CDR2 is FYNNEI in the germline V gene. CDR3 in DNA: TGTGCCAGCAGTATACGACTAGCGGGAAACAATGAGCAGTTCTTC. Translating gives CASSIRLAGNNEQFF.

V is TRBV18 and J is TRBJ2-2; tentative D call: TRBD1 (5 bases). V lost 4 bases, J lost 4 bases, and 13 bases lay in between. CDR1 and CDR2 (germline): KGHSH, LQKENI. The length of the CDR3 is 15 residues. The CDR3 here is CASSHLTASTGELFF. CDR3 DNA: TGTGCCAGCTCACATCTGACAGCAAGCACCGGGGAGCTGTTTTTT.

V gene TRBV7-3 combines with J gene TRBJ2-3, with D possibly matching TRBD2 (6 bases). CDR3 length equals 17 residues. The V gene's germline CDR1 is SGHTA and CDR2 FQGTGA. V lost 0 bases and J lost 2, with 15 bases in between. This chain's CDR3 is CASSLTGTGWSTDTQYF. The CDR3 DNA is TGTGCCAGCAGCTTAACCGGGACTGGATGGTCCACAGATACGCAGTATTTT.